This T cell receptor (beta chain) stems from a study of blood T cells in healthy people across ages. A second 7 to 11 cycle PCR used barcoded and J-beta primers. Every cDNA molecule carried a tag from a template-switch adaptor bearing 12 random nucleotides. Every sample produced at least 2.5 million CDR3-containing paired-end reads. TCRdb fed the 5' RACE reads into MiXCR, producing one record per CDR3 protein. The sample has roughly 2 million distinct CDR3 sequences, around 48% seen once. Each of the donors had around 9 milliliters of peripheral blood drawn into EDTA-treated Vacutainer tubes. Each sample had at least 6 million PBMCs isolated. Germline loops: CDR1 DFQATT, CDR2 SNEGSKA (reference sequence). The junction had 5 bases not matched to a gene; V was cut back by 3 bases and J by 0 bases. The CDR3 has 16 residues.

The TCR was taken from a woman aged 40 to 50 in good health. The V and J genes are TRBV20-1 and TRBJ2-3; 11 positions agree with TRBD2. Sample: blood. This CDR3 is CSARVPSGGSTDTQYF. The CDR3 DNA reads TGCAGTGCTAGGGTCCCTAGCGGGGGGAGCACAGATACGCAGTATTTT.